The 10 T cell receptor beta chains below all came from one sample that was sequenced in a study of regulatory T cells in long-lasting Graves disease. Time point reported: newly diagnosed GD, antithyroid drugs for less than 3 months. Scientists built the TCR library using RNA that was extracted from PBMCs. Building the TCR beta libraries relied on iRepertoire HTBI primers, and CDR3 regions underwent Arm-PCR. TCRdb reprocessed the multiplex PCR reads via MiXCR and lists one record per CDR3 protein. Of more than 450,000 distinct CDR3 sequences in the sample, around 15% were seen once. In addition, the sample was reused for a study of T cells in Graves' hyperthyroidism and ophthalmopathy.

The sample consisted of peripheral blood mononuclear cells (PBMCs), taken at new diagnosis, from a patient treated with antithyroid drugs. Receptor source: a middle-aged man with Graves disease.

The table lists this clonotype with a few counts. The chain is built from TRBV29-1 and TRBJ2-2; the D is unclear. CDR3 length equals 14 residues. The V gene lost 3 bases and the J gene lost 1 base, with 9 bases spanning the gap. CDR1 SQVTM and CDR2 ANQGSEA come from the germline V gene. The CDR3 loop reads CSVDGRGNTGELFF. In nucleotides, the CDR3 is TGCAGCGTTGATGGTCGCGGGAACACCGGGGAGCTGTTTTTT.

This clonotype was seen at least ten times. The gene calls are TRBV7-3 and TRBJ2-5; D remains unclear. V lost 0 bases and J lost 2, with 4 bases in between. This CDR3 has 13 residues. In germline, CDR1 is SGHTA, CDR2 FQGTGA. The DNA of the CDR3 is TGTGCCAGCAGCTTAACAGTGCAAGAGACCCAGTACTTC. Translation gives CASSLTVQETQYF. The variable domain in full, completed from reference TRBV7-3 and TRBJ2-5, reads GAGVSQTPSNKVTEKGKYVELRCDPISGHTALYWYRQSLGQGPEFLIYFQGTGAADDSGLPNDRFFAVRPEGSVSTLKIQRTERGDSAVYLCASSLTVQETQYFGPGTRLLVL.

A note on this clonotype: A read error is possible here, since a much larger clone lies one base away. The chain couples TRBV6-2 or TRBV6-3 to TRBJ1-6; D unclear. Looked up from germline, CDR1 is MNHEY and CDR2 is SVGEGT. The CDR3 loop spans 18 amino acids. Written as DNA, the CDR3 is TGTGCCAGCAGCGAGGGTCGAAGAATCGCCACCTATAATCCACCCCTCCACTTT. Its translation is CASSEGRRIATYNPPLHF.

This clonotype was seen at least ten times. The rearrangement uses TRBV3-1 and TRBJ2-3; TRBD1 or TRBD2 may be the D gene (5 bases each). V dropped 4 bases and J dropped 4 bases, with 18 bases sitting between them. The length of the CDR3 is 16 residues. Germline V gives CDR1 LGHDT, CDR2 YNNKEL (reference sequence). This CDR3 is CASSLERTRGADTQYF. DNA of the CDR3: TGTGCCAGCAGCCTCGAGCGGACCCGGGGCGCAGATACGCAGTATTTT.

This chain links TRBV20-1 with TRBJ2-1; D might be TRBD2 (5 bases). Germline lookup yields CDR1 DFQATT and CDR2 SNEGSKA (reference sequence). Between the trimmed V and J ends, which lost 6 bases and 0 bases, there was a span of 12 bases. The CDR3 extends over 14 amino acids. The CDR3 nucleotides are TGCAGTGCGGGAGAACTTAGCTCCTACAATGAGCAGTTCTTC. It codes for CSAGELSSYNEQFF.

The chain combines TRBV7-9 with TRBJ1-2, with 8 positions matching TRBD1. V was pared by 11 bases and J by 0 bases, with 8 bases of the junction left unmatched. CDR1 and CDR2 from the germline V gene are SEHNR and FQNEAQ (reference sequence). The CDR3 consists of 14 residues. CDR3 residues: CASRQGASNYGYTF. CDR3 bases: TGTGCCTCTAGGCAGGGGGCCTCTAACTATGGCTACACCTTC. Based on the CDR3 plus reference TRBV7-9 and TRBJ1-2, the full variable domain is DTGVSQNPRHKITKRGQNVTFRCDPISEHNRLYWYRQTLGQGPEFLTYFQNEAQLEKSRLLSDRFSAERPKGSFSTLEIQRTEQGDSAMYLCASRQGASNYGYTFGSGTRLTVV.

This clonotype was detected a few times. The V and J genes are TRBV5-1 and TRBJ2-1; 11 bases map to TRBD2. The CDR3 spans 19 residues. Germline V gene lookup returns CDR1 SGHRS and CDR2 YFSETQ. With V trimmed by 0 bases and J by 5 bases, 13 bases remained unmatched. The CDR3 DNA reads TGCGCCAGCAGCTTGGCAGGTAGACTAGCGGGATTAGCGGACAATGAGCAGTTCTTC. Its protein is CASSLAGRLAGLADNEQFF.

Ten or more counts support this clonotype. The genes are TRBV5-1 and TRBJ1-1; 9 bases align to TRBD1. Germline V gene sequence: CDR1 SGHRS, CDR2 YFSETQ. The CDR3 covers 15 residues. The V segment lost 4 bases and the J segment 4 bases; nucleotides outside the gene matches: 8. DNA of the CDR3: TGCGCCAGCAGCCTACGGACAGGGGTAGGCACTGAAGCTTTCTTT. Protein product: CASSLRTGVGTEAFF.

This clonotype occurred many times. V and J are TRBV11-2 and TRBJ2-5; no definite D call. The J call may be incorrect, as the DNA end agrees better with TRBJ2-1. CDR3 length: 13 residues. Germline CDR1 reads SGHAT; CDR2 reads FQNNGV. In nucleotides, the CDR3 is TGTGCCAGCAGCTTACCCCCTGGGGATGAGCAGTTCTTC. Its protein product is CASSLPPGDEQFF.

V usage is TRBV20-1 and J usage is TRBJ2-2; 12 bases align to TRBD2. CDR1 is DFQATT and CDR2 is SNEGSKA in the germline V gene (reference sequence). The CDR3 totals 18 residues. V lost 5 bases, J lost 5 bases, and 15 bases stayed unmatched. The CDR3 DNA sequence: TGCAGTGCTGACCCCGGGGCTAGCGGGAGGGCGGGAACCGGGGAGCTGTTTTTT. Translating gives CSADPGASGRAGTGELFF.